These 5 T cell receptor beta chains were sequenced from one sample in a study of post-analysis software for immune sequencing data. Findings and limits, study-wide: Among several TRBV segments more frequent in patients than controls were TRBV5-6, TRBV5-1 and TRBV20-1.

Which antigens these TCRs recognize remains unknown. Incorporated into the TCR beta cDNA libraries were unique molecular identifiers, which served to reduce PCR and sequencing biases. From the PCR reads, TCRdb called clonotypes with MiXCR, one entry per CDR3 protein. The sample has about 770,000 distinct CDR3 sequences, approximately 44% seen once. Sequenced input: blood. Receptors originate from a girl aged 5-17 years with multiple sclerosis.

This clonotype was recorded a few times. The V and J genes are TRBV10-1 and TRBJ2-1, with unresolved D. Germline V gene data show CDR1 as WNHNN and CDR2 as SYGVQD (reference sequence). CDR3 size: 12 residues. The V gene lost 3 bases and the J gene lost 5 bases, with 5 bases spanning the gap. CDR3 amino acids: CASSDPDNEQFF. CDR3 in DNA: TGCGCCAGCAGTGACCCTGACAATGAGCAGTTCTTC.

The chain recombines TRBV13 with TRBJ2-7; 7 bases agree with TRBD1. CDR1 is PRHDT, CDR2 FYEKMQ, per germline (reference sequence). The length of the CDR3 is 15 residues. With V trimmed by 3 bases and J by 4 bases, 9 bases remained unmatched. CDR3 sequence reads: CASSLETGLTYEQYF. DNA for the CDR3: TGTGCCAGCAGCTTGGAGACAGGGCTAACTTACGAGCAGTACTTC.

CDR3 loop: CATKTGEWETQYF. The CDR3 DNA is TGTGCCACCAAAACGGGGGAGTGGGAGACCCAGTACTTC. This sequence joins TRBV10-3 and TRBJ2-5; D is possibly TRBD2 (6 bases). The V gene's germline CDR1 is ENHRY and CDR2 SYGVKD. V lost 10 bases, J lost 5 bases, and 17 bases lay in between. CDR3 length equals 13 residues.

This clonotype turned up a few times. This chain connects TRBV28 to TRBJ2-7; D call uncertain. The CDR3 is 9 residues long. From germline, CDR1 is MDHEN and CDR2 SYDVKM. The V and J ends lost 10 bases and 7 bases respectively, with 8 bases between them. The chain's CDR3 is CANLREQYF. The CDR3 nucleotides are TGTGCCAATCTACGGGAGCAGTACTTC.

The V gene is TRBV3-1, the J gene TRBJ2-7, with 9 bases identical to TRBD2. The V segment lost 0 bases and the J segment 7 bases; nucleotides outside the gene matches: 7. This CDR3 comprises 15 residues. Germline values: CDR1 LGHDT, CDR2 YNNKEL (reference sequence). The CDR3 here is CASSQEIAGVGEQYF. In DNA form, the CDR3 reads TGTGCCAGCAGCCAAGAGATAGCGGGAGTGGGGGAGCAGTACTTC.